Shown below are 27 T cell receptor beta chains from a single sample sequenced in a study of cytotoxic CD8 clonotypes in ibrutinib-treated CLL. TCRdb's table, derived via immunoSEQ multiplex PCR, lists solely in-frame clones and lacks some. Of 150,000 or so clones listed, 75% to 85% are singletons. This sample comprised PBMCs, obtained after 12 months of ibrutinib treatment. The receptors come from a human donor with chronic lymphocytic leukemia.

DNA for the CDR3: TGTGCCAGCAGCCTATCTACGTTCTACGAGCAGTACTTC. This translates into CASSLSTFYEQYF. The V gene is TRBV11-2, the J gene TRBJ2-7; D is unclear. The CDR3 is 13 residues long. Germline CDR1 SGHAT, CDR2 FQNNGV. The germline V and J ends were trimmed by 5 bases and 3 bases, with 11 bases remaining between them. Looking up the rest from reference TRBV11-2 and TRBJ2-7 gives the full variable domain: EAGVAQSPRYKIIEKRQSVAFWCNPISGHATLYWYQQILGQGPKLLIQFQNNGVVDDSQLPKDRFSAERLKGVDSTLKIQPAKLEDSAVYLCASSLSTFYEQYFGPGTRLTVT.

The chain has TRBV18 and TRBJ2-7; 7 bases are shared with TRBD2. The CDR3 contains 18 residues. Germline V gives CDR1 KGHSH, CDR2 LQKENI. V gave up 0 bases and J gave up 3 bases; unmatched junction bases: 14. In DNA, the CDR3 is TGTGCCAGCTCACCACCGATTGTTTGGCGGGAGAGGAACTACGAGCAGTACTTC. It is translated as CASSPPIVWRERNYEQYF. The full variable domain, rest sourced from reference TRBV18 and TRBJ2-7, is NAGVMQNPRHLVRRRGQEARLRCSPMKGHSHVYWYRQLPEEGLKFMVYLQKENIIDESGMPKERFSAEFPKEGPSILRIQQVVRGDSAAYFCASSPPIVWRERNYEQYFGPGTRLTVT.

The chain uses TRBV4-3 and TRBJ2-3; D uncertain. The CDR3 sequence is 14 residues long. In germline, CDR1 is LGHNA, CDR2 YSLEER. Trimming removed 0 bases at V and 6 bases at J, with 10 bases between. The CDR3 protein is CASSQDLGSDTQYF. CDR3 DNA: TGCGCCAGCAGCCAAGATCTGGGGTCGGATACGCAGTATTTT.

The chain joins TRBV9 to TRBJ2-1, with 8 bases identical to TRBD2. There are 16 residues in the CDR3. V was clipped by 0 bases and J by 7 bases; unmatched bases: 9. CDR1 is SGDLS, CDR2 YYNGEE, per germline. CDR3 residues: CASSVVPAGVRNEQFF. DNA for the CDR3: TGTGCCAGCAGCGTAGTGCCAGCGGGAGTACGTAATGAGCAGTTCTTC.

The rearrangement links TRBV4-1 to TRBJ2-7, with a possible D match to TRBD2 (6 bases). CDR3 length equals 18 residues. Germline V gives CDR1 MGHRA, CDR2 YSYEKL. Trimming removed 0 bases from V and 7 bases from J, with 25 bases in between. CDR3 nucleotide sequence: TGCGCCAGCAGCCAAGAAACCGCCCTGCTTTCCCAGGGAGGTGAGCAGTACTTC. It is translated as CASSQETALLSQGGEQYF.

The V and J genes are TRBV7-2 and TRBJ2-1, with TRBD2 matching over 11 bases. This CDR3 contains 16 residues. J lost 5 bases, V lost 3 bases, and 6 bases had no gene match. CDR1 and CDR2 from the germline V gene are SGHTA and FQGNSA. CDR3 region: CASSFLAGGGDNEQFF. The CDR3 DNA reads TGTGCCAGCAGCTTTTTAGCGGGAGGGGGGGACAATGAGCAGTTCTTC.

The table lists this clone with a count of one. The chain combines TRBV5-1 with TRBJ2-2, with 11 bases identical to TRBD2. Germline V gene sequence: CDR1 SGHRS, CDR2 YFSETQ. The CDR3 runs to 16 residues. V shed 2 bases and J 3 bases; nucleotides not matched to a gene: 3. CDR3 in amino acids: CASSLRGLADTGELFF. In DNA form, the CDR3 reads TGCGCCAGCAGCTTAAGGGGACTAGCGGACACCGGGGAGCTGTTTTTT.

The chain uses TRBV5-5 and TRBJ1-2, with 8 bases matching TRBD1. There are 14 residues in the CDR3. In germline, CDR1 is SGHKS, CDR2 YYEKEE (reference sequence). After removal of 2 bases from V and 0 bases from J, the junction contained 0 bases not matched to a gene. CDR3 protein: CASSLQGANYGYTF. CDR3 nucleotides: TGTGCCAGCAGCTTACAGGGGGCTAACTATGGCTACACCTTC.

CDR3 protein: CASSPSNGRIKETQYF. The CDR3 DNA sequence: TGTGCCAGCTCACCGTCAAACGGGAGGATTAAAGAGACCCAGTACTTC. The chain links TRBV18 to TRBJ2-5; TRBD2 agrees at 7 bases. Germline-derived CDR1 and CDR2 are KGHSH and LQKENI. There are 16 residues in the CDR3. With 3 bases clipped from V and 3 bases from J, the junction kept 10 bases outside the gene matches. The full variable domain, completed using reference TRBV18 and TRBJ2-5, is NAGVMQNPRHLVRRRGQEARLRCSPMKGHSHVYWYRQLPEEGLKFMVYLQKENIIDESGMPKERFSAEFPKEGPSILRIQQVVRGDSAAYFCASSPSNGRIKETQYFGPGTRLLVL.

The rearrangement uses TRBV27 and TRBJ2-3; no reliable D call. CDR1 MNHEY and CDR2 SMNVEV come from the germline V gene (reference sequence). The CDR3 has 16 residues. The V end lost 5 bases, the J end lost 4 bases, and 19 bases lay between the germline ends. CDR3 residues: CASSSYDIASADTQYF. CDR3 coding DNA: TGTGCCAGCAGTAGTTACGACATCGCCTCAGCAGATACGCAGTATTTT.

The CDR3 nucleotides read TGTGCCAGCTCCCGAATCTCTAGCGGGAGTTGGGAGCAGTACTTC. Translation gives CASSRISSGSWEQYF. The chain is built from TRBV18 and TRBJ2-7, with 10 bases aligning to TRBD2. V gave up 6 bases and J gave up 7 bases; unmatched junction bases: 12. CDR1 is KGHSH, CDR2 LQKENI, per germline. There are 15 residues in the CDR3.

The genes are TRBV4-2 and TRBJ1-5; no reliable D call. Looked up from germline, CDR1 is LGHNA and CDR2 is YNFKEQ. Between the trimmed V and J ends, which lost 0 bases and 3 bases, there was a span of 9 bases. This CDR3 spans 15 amino acids. Here the CDR3 reads CASSQDFGVNQPQHF. For the CDR3, the DNA is TGTGCCAGCAGCCAAGATTTCGGGGTCAATCAGCCCCAGCATTTT.

The genes are TRBV5-5 and TRBJ2-1; TRBD1 matches at 10 bases. Germline V gene data show CDR1 as SGHKS and CDR2 as YYEKEE (reference sequence). The junction had 7 bases not matched to a gene; V was cut back by 3 bases and J by 7 bases. This CDR3 contains 15 residues. CDR3 nucleotide sequence: TGTGCCAGCAGCTCCGGGACAGGGGTGTTGAATGAGCAGTTCTTC. Amino acids: CASSSGTGVLNEQFF.

The rearrangement links TRBV19 to TRBJ2-1, with 13 bases that match TRBD2. V lost 7 bases, J lost 6 bases, and 6 bases stayed unmatched. The CDR3 covers 15 residues. Germline loops: CDR1 LNHDA, CDR2 SQIVND (reference sequence). DNA of the CDR3: TGTGCCAGTACCACCGGGACTAGCGGGATCAATGAGCAGTTCTTC. It specifies CASTTGTSGINEQFF.

This clone has only a few counts. The gene calls are TRBV5-1 and TRBJ1-2; the D is unclear. The CDR3 spans 14 residues. In germline, CDR1 is SGHRS, CDR2 YFSETQ. Trimming cost V 5 bases and J 10 bases, with 21 bases left between them. CDR3 protein: CASSYRLGLTFYTF. CDR3 DNA: TGCGCCAGCAGTTACCGCCTTGGACTCACTTTCTACACCTTC.

The genes are TRBV5-1 and TRBJ2-1; 10 nucleotides match TRBD2. The ends lost 4 bases at V and 3 bases at J; junction bases unmatched: 4. CDR1 and CDR2 (germline): SGHRS, YFSETQ. The CDR3 consists of 15 residues. This CDR3 is CASSLRTSGYNEQFF. The CDR3 DNA follows: TGCGCCAGCAGCCTTCGGACTAGCGGCTACAATGAGCAGTTCTTC. Supplemented by reference TRBV5-1 and TRBJ2-1, the full variable domain reads KAGVTQTPRYLIKTRGQQVTLSCSPISGHRSVSWYQQTPGQGLQFLFEYFSETQRNKGNFPGRFSGRQFSNSRSEMNVSTLELGDSALYLCASSLRTSGYNEQFFGPGTRLTVL.

The rearrangement links TRBV11-2 to TRBJ2-7; no firm D call. This CDR3 spans 17 amino acids. V lost 0 bases to trimming and J lost 0 bases, with 15 bases between them. The germline V gene has CDR1 SGHAT and CDR2 FQNNGV. The CDR3 DNA follows: TGTGCCAGCAGCTTAGATGCTGGCACCCATATCTCCTACGAGCAGTACTTC. Protein sequence: CASSLDAGTHISYEQYF.

V is TRBV7-2 and J is TRBJ1-2; 8 nucleotides line up with TRBD1. Germline V gene lookup returns CDR1 SGHTA and CDR2 FQGNSA. CDR3 length: 13 amino acids. J lost 8 bases, V lost 5 bases, and 7 bases had no gene match. CDR3 DNA: TGTGCCAGCAGCCCGAGGACAGGGAGGGGCTACACCTTC. Protein: CASSPRTGRGYTF.

The chain combines TRBV15 with TRBJ2-2, with 7 bases identical to TRBD1. CDR1 LNHNV and CDR2 YYDKDF come from the germline V gene (reference sequence). The CDR3 spans 15 residues. Germline trimming cut 5 bases from V and 0 bases from J; bases unmatched to any gene: 3. CDR3 sequence reads: CATSRQGTNTGELFF. The CDR3 DNA reads TGTGCCACCAGCCGACAGGGTACGAACACCGGGGAGCTGTTTTTT.

This clone was found a few times. The chain carries TRBV30 and TRBJ1-3, with D unresolved. V shed 5 bases and J shed 4 bases, with 12 bases lying between them. The CDR3 is made up of 13 amino acids. Looked up from germline, CDR1 is GTSNPN and CDR2 is SVGIG (reference sequence). The CDR3 sequence is CAWVPGTGNTIYF. Here the CDR3 DNA reads TGTGCCTGGGTTCCGGGTACCGGAAACACCATATATTTT.

V and J are TRBV27 and TRBJ1-2; D gene ambiguous. Germline loops: CDR1 MNHEY, CDR2 SMNVEV (reference sequence). Trimming cost V 6 bases and J 2 bases, with 16 bases left between them. This CDR3 spans 15 amino acids. The CDR3 spells CASSPTPSGNYGYTF. The CDR3 coding sequence is TGTGCCAGCAGCCCTACTCCTTCAGGAAACTATGGCTACACCTTC.

The chain has TRBV5-6 and TRBJ1-1; D may be TRBD1 (5 bases). This CDR3 has 13 residues. In germline, CDR1 is SGHDT, CDR2 YYEEEE. Deletions cut 3 bases from V and 1 base from J, with 7 bases between. As DNA, the CDR3 is TGTGCCAGCAGCTGGGGGAGGAACACTGAAGCTTTCTTT. It translates to CASSWGRNTEAFF.

V is TRBV5-6 and J is TRBJ1-2; 7 bases align to TRBD1. CDR3 length: 14 amino acids. Per the germline V gene, CDR1 is SGHDT and CDR2 is YYEEEE. V lost 3 bases, J lost 4 bases, and 6 bases stayed unmatched. Here the CDR3 DNA reads TGTGCCAGCAGCTGGGGACAGACGGGCTATGGCTACACCTTC. As protein: CASSWGQTGYGYTF.

This clone occurred once. The chain carries TRBV7-8 and TRBJ2-5, with 7 bases fitting TRBD2. The CDR3 is made up of 17 amino acids. From germline, CDR1 is SGHVS and CDR2 FQNEAQ. V trimming: 5 bases; J trimming: 0 bases; junction bases outside the gene matches: 12. This CDR3 reads CASSLGEGFGYQETQYF. The CDR3 nucleotides are TGTGCCAGCAGCCTGGGGGAGGGTTTCGGGTACCAAGAGACCCAGTACTTC.

The V gene is TRBV11-3, the J gene TRBJ2-3; 9 bases fit TRBD2. This CDR3 is 15 amino acids long. CDR1 and CDR2 from the germline V gene are SGHNT and YENEEA. Germline trimming cut 5 bases from V and 6 bases from J; bases unmatched to any gene: 9. Here the CDR3 DNA reads TGTGCCAGCAGCCAAACGACTAGCGGCCGGGATACGCAGTATTTT. Amino acids: CASSQTTSGRDTQYF. Complete variable domain (other parts from reference TRBV11-3 and TRBJ2-3): EAGVVQSPRYKIIEKKQPVAFWCNPISGHNTLYWYLQNLGQGPELLIRYENEEAVDDSQLPKDRFSAERLKGVDSTLKIQPAELGDSAVYLCASSQTTSGRDTQYFGPGTRLTVL.

The chain has TRBV6-5 and TRBJ2-3; the D is unclear. The germline CDR1 and CDR2 sequences are MNHEY and SVGAGI. The V end lost 2 bases, the J end lost 2 bases, and 8 bases lay between the germline ends. This CDR3 is built from 14 residues. The CDR3: CASSYPLYTDTQYF. The CDR3 nucleotides read TGTGCCAGCAGTTACCCTCTATACACAGATACGCAGTATTTT.

The chain is built from TRBV7-2 and TRBJ2-7; a weak D match, TRBD1 (6 bases). The CDR3 is 13 residues long. Germline V gene lookup returns CDR1 SGHTA and CDR2 FQGNSA. Trimming removed 7 bases at V and 4 bases at J, with 14 bases between. The CDR3 sequence is CASTLDRKYEQYF. CDR3 sequence (DNA): TGTGCCAGCACGCTGGACAGAAAATACGAGCAGTACTTC.